The text below deals with one T cell receptor beta chain. In the original workflow: Reference gene primer amplification gave nucleated cell count estimates. TCRdb keeps only in-frame clones here, not all; method: immunoSEQ multiplex PCR. That table furnishes V, J and clone size, whereas the DNA furnished D and trimming. The table includes about 180,000 clones, about 81% detected once. These data are taken from a study of blood T cell repertoires in COVID-19. For the study at large: The United States, Italy and Spain provided the acute and convalescent COVID-19 samples. From T cells, B-cell-depleted T cells, or PBMCs came the material, which was cDNA or gDNA.

The germline CDR1 and CDR2 sequences are MNHEY and SMNVEV (reference sequence). The trim removed 5 bases at V and 2 bases at J, leaving 9 bases unmatched. This CDR3 contains 16 residues. Material: peripheral blood. V is TRBV27 and J is TRBJ2-3, with 8 bases identical to TRBD2. The TCR originated in a woman aged 65 to 85 with acute or convalescent COVID-19. This CDR3 is CASSPSRGGSTDTQYF. CDR3 bases: TGTGCCAGCAGTCCCTCACGGGGGGGGTCCACAGATACGCAGTATTTT.